The subject of this entry is one T cell receptor (beta chain). Its target antigen remains unknown. Base qualities are not provided; no much larger clone lies one nucleotide away. The data are from a study of blood T cells in healthy people across ages (dated by TCRdb to 2013 to 2016). General notes on the study: In model experiments, roughly one uniquely barcoded TCR beta cDNA molecule per two T cells was captured by template switching. Age-related changes in TCR beta repertoire diversity were measured in the study by deep sequencing normalized with unique cDNA molecular identifiers. Two additional independent replicas of 1 million unique cDNA reads from the same blood draw were analyzed for two donors (one aged 18 to 30 and one aged 80 or older). Donors were grouped into four age groups: young (average approximately 16 years), middle-aged (about 40), aged (around 62) and long-lived (around 82).

The 39 donors, aged about 6 to 95 years, were systemically healthy Caucasian individuals from Russia. Each donor gave roughly 9.5 milliliters of peripheral blood, collected into EDTA-treated Vacutainer tubes. Ficoll-Paque density-gradient centrifugation was used to isolate PBMCs, with at least 6.5 million per sample. Total RNA was extracted from PBMCs with Trizol reagent, with at least 5 micrograms obtained per sample. The percentages of naive CD45RAhigh/CD27high T cells were determined by flow cytometry on a PBMC aliquot from every donor. Findings and caveats that apply to the study as a whole: Compared with the aged group, the long-lived group had more naive CD4+ T cells, fewer expanded clones and increased TCR diversity, a pattern suggesting age selection. Donor CMV infection status was unknown, potentially confounding age-related changes in expanded clonotypes. Bulk unsorted PBMC profiling prevented conclusive comparison of naive and antigen-experienced compartments. Estimates of total diversity from one million sequenced T cells were regarded as lower bounds and underestimates. A strong correlation was found between observed TCR beta diversity and the percentage of naive T cells measured by flow cytometry. Observed TCR beta diversity per million T cells fell roughly linearly with age, and a significant reduction was already apparent by age roughly 41.

The library was produced with 5' RACE. Instrument used: Illumina HiSeq 2500. A second roughly 6 to 12 cycle PCR used a sample-barcoded 5' primer and a J-beta primer mix. A template-switch 5' adaptor carrying 12 random nucleotides introduced a unique molecular identifier onto each TCR beta cDNA molecule. At least 2.5 million CDR3-containing paired-end reads were obtained from each sample. First-strand cDNA was synthesized from all RNA with the Mint cDNA synthesis kit, primed by a TRBC-specific oligonucleotide. After uracil-DNA glycosylase treatment, a first 18-cycle PCR used universal primers M1SS and BC2_uni_R on all cDNA. Per the source publication's procedure: For normalization, 1 million high-quality reads were randomly selected from each sample, with every read carrying a distinct molecular identifier. Reads sharing molecular identifiers were discarded rather than binned into consensus sequences. CDR3 identification, clonotype clustering and error correction used MiTCR with a Q25 quality threshold and the strictest error-elimination algorithm. A nonparametric unseen species model with Euler transformation was used to estimate a lower bound on total TCR beta diversity. TCRdb reworked the public reads: Q25 trimming with fastp, MiXCR clone assembly, productive beta chains retained. One record per CDR3 amino acid sequence lists the most common genes and DNA. The V and J calls reflect TCRdb's pipeline rather than the authors' work. The table for this sample lists some 760,000 distinct CDR3 sequences; roughly 25% of them were counted only once. The ten biggest clones cover under 10% of the sample.

This sample was shared with a second study, whose subject was T cells of mothers and their children. In that second paper, the authors write: The donors were nine systemically healthy Caucasian individuals, made up of three mothers and their six children. cDNA synthesis consumed the entire amount of extracted RNA, loaded at approximately 1.4 ug RNA in each 15 ul reaction. In the second PCR, the M1S primer added sample barcodes and 2-4 random nucleotides. Each mother yielded over 8.5 million TCR beta CDR3 reads and each child 3 million to 3.5 million reads. TCR recombination output is similarly shaped by thymic selection in related and unrelated pairs, with a minor effect exerted by inherited differences. Normalized repertoire overlap was always found to be slightly, but never significantly, higher in related mother-child pairs than in unrelated mother-child pairs. With a sensitivity of approximately 96 clones per million clonotypes, no persistent microchimeric T cell clones were detected. To look for features that set related mother-child pairs apart from unrelated individuals, the researchers ran deep NGS to compare the TCR beta repertoires of mothers and children. Mothers averaged about 37 +/- 4 years of age and children averaged around 11 +/- 4 years. After adapter ligation was performed with NEBNext reagents, the libraries were sequenced on an Illumina HiSeq 2000 with 100+100 nt paired-end reads. Mother and child libraries were prepared a month apart and sequenced in separate runs to prevent cross-contamination. For each donor, somewhere between roughly 500,000 and 2,300,000 distinct TCR beta clonotypes were identified. Naive TCR beta clonotypes were estimated from low-frequency clonotypes matched to each donor's FACS-determined naive share, without sorting.

The sample taken for sequencing was blood. This receptor was obtained from a boy between 10 and 17 years old in good health.

The nucleotides read TGTGCCAGCAGTTTATTTGTCCAGGGGCTACCCTACGAGCAGTACTTC. Protein translation: CASSLFVQGLPYEQYF. The rearranged chain carries TRBV28 and TRBJ2-7, and possibly TRBD1, on 6 matching bases. Spanning cysteine to phenylalanine, the CDR3 consists of 16 amino acids. The DNA shown is the 48-base CDR3, in frame from base 1. V is cut by 1 base and J by 2 bases, and the space between the germline ends is 15 bases. The germline V gene gives CDR1 as MDHEN and CDR2 as SYDVKM.